This T cell receptor (beta chain) was observed in a study of CD8+ T cells in alopecia areata. Study-level information: The duration of tofacitinib was 6 to 18 months, with 6 months off drug afterward. Whole-study results and caveats: Scalp clonality dropped significantly under tofacitinib, as did expanded CD8+ top-100 clones. Scalp sequencing also captures normal skin's resident alphabeta T cells.

Treatment meaning: oral pan-JAK inhibitor, 5-10 mg twice daily. After isolation, RNA underwent reverse transcription to generate cDNA as the sequencing template. The table came from immunoSEQ multiplex PCR; TCRdb's copy has only in-frame clones and leaves some out. The sample records about 100,000 clones, approximately 63% being singletons. V was trimmed by 0 bases and J by 4 bases, leaving 15 bases between them. This CDR3 is built from 16 residues. The germline V gene has CDR1 SNHLY and CDR2 FYNNEI. A word on this clone: The antigen is undetermined.

This sequence originates from a human donor with alopecia areata. The chain uses TRBV2 and TRBJ1-2; D may be TRBD1 (5 bases). The specimen was CD8+ T cells sorted from blood, collected at approximately week 60, from a patient treated with tofacitinib. DNA of the CDR3: TGTGCCAGCAGTGAAGCGCTTTGGGGGGTGAGCTATGGCTACACCTTC. It specifies CASSEALWGVSYGYTF.